These 27 T cell receptor beta chains share one sample of origin, sequenced in a study of identical twins. TCRdb reprocessed the 5' RACE reads via MiXCR and lists one record per CDR3 protein. Seen here are 410,000 or so distinct CDR3 sequences, about 18% observed once, and the top ten hold around 10%. The sequenced material came from naive T cells sorted from blood. The origin of the receptors is a man aged 45-65 years in good health.

Turning to this clonotype: At one end the junction does not follow the germline gene, possibly because of a read error. The chain combines TRBV20-1 with TRBJ2-7, with 11 bases lining up with TRBD2. CDR3 length: 15 amino acids. CDR1 is DFQATT and CDR2 is SNEGSKA in the germline V gene (reference sequence). The CDR3 region has the DNA TGCAGTGCTAGAGATCAAGCTAGCGGGAGGCACGAGCTGTACTTC. It translates to CSARDQASGRHELYF.

This clonotype has only a few counts. This chain uses TRBV13 with TRBJ2-3, with D perhaps TRBD2 (6 bases). The V end was cut by 5 bases, the J end by 1 base, with 13 bases between. The germline V gene has CDR1 PRHDT and CDR2 FYEKMQ (reference sequence). This CDR3 contains 15 residues. CDR3 sequence: CASSERVGGTDTQYF. CDR3 DNA: TGTGCCAGCAGCGAGCGGGTGGGGGGCACAGATACGCAGTATTTT.

In its sample, this clonotype was seen many times. CDR3 region: CSAHSLAGALNEQFF. The CDR3 nucleotides are TGCAGTGCCCATTCACTAGCGGGGGCCCTCAATGAGCAGTTCTTC. The V call is TRBV20-1, the J call TRBJ2-1; 11 bases map to TRBD2. The CDR3 has 15 residues. Germline V gene data show CDR1 as DFQATT and CDR2 as SNEGSKA (reference sequence). Germline trimming cut 6 bases from V and 6 bases from J; bases unmatched to any gene: 10.

This chain uses TRBV20-1 with TRBJ2-7; D is unresolved. CDR1 and CDR2 (germline): DFQATT, SNEGSKA (reference sequence). The CDR3 spans 11 residues. V was pared by 7 bases and J by 6 bases, with 13 bases between. The CDR3 region is CSVVVRGEQYF. The CDR3 nucleotides are TGCAGTGTGGTAGTTCGAGGCGAGCAGTACTTC.

This clonotype showed up many times. The genes are TRBV27 and TRBJ1-5; D gene uncertain. Germline CDR1 and CDR2: MNHEY and SMNVEV (reference sequence). The CDR3 has 13 amino acids. V lost 3 bases and J 6 bases, leaving 9 bases between the germline ends. For the CDR3, the DNA is TGTGCCAGCAGTTTCGGGGTAAGTCAGCCCCAGCATTTT. This sequence encodes CASSFGVSQPQHF.

This clonotype was found a few times. This chain joins TRBV25-1 and TRBJ1-2; TRBD1 is a possible D gene (5 bases). The CDR3 is 13 residues long. In germline, CDR1 is MGHDK, CDR2 SYGVNS. The V and J ends lost 4 bases and 0 bases respectively, with 6 bases between them. For the CDR3, the DNA is TGTGCCAGCAGTGTACAGGCTAACTATGGCTACACCTTC. As protein: CASSVQANYGYTF.

The rearrangement uses TRBV5-5 and TRBJ2-7, with D perhaps TRBD1 (6 bases). The V gene lost 1 base and the J gene lost 6 bases, with 11 bases spanning the gap. The CDR3 is 13 residues long. CDR1 is SGHKS, CDR2 YYEKEE, per germline (reference sequence). This CDR3 reads CASSLPGVSEQYF. The DNA for the CDR3 is TGTGCCAGCAGCTTGCCAGGGGTCAGCGAGCAGTACTTC.

This clonotype was recorded many times. The chain carries TRBV6-6 and TRBJ2-5; TRBD2 is a possible D gene (6 bases). CDR1 is MNHNY and CDR2 is SVGAGI in the germline V gene (reference sequence). CDR3 length: 12 residues. Trimming stripped 7 bases from V and 4 bases from J, with 10 bases between. DNA for the CDR3: TGTGCCAGCAATTTCGGGGGAGAGACCCAGTACTTC. Its protein product is CASNFGGETQYF.

This clonotype was observed a handful of times. V gene TRBV4-2 combines with J gene TRBJ2-3, with 10 positions matching TRBD2. Trimming at V came to 0 bases and at J to 5 bases, leaving 8 bases not matched to a gene. Looked up from germline, CDR1 is LGHNA and CDR2 is YNFKEQ. The CDR3 is 17 amino acids. DNA for the CDR3: TGTGCCAGCAGCCAAGATCGAAGCGGGGGGGCCGGAGATACGCAGTATTTT. It yields the protein CASSQDRSGGAGDTQYF.

The chain joins TRBV29-1 to TRBJ2-1; no clear D gene. The CDR3 loop spans 14 amino acids. V lost 4 bases and J 7 bases, leaving 17 bases between the germline ends. Germline V gene lookup returns CDR1 SQVTM and CDR2 ANQGSEA. The CDR3 protein is CSVGLPGSYNEQFF. CDR3 DNA: TGCAGCGTTGGCCTACCAGGTAGTTATAATGAGCAGTTCTTC.

The V and J genes are TRBV20-1 and TRBJ2-5; the D gene is possibly TRBD1 (6 bases). This CDR3 is 14 amino acids long. The germline gives CDR1 DFQATT, CDR2 SNEGSKA (reference sequence). V lost 6 bases and J lost 1, with 15 bases in between. The CDR3 DNA is TGCAGTGCCAGAAGACAGGCCGCCCAAGAGACCCAGTACTTC. Amino acid sequence: CSARRQAAQETQYF.

This clonotype was observed many times. V gene TRBV20-1 combines with J gene TRBJ2-1; 8 positions agree with TRBD2. Germline V gene sequence: CDR1 DFQATT, CDR2 SNEGSKA (reference sequence). Losses at the gene ends were 0 bases for V and 0 bases for J; bases not matched to a gene: 7. This CDR3 contains 17 residues. The CDR3 protein is CSARDAVAGYSYNEQFF. As DNA, the CDR3 is TGCAGTGCTAGAGATGCGGTAGCGGGGTACTCCTACAATGAGCAGTTCTTC.

A few counts support this clonotype. The V call is TRBV20-1, the J call TRBJ2-1, with 7 bases identical to TRBD2. The V segment lost 1 base and the J segment 4 bases; nucleotides outside the gene matches: 16. This CDR3 has 18 residues. CDR1 is DFQATT and CDR2 is SNEGSKA in the germline V gene (reference sequence). CDR3 DNA sequence: TGCAGTGCTAGAGGGTCGGTACTAGCGCCGATAAAATACAATGAGCAGTTCTTC. It is translated as CSARGSVLAPIKYNEQFF.

The genes are TRBV6-1 and TRBJ1-1; D is ambiguous. Germline CDR1 and CDR2: MNHNS and SASEGT. The CDR3 extends over 14 amino acids. V was cut by 5 bases and J by 0 bases, with 10 bases left in between. The CDR3 sequence: CASSKNNMNTEAFF. The CDR3 nucleotides read TGTGCCAGCAGTAAGAATAACATGAACACTGAAGCTTTCTTT.

The chain carries TRBV12-3 or TRBV12-4 and TRBJ2-3; D tentatively fits TRBD1 or TRBD2 (5 bases each). This CDR3 has 12 amino acids. V gave up 10 bases and J gave up 8 bases, with 16 bases separating them. CDR3 in DNA: TGTGCCAACTCCAGGGCTGGGGGTACGCAGTATTTT. This translates into CANSRAGGTQYF.

The chain uses TRBV30 and TRBJ2-1; 15 bases fit TRBD2. CDR3 length equals 16 residues. The germline CDR1 and CDR2 sequences are GTSNPN and SVGIG (reference sequence). J gave up 4 bases and V 6 bases, and 7 bases lay outside the gene matches. The CDR3 DNA reads as TGTGCCTGCGGGACTAGCGGGAGGACCCCATACAATGAGCAGTTCTTC. Amino acid sequence: CACGTSGRTPYNEQFF.

This chain links TRBV29-1 with TRBJ2-1; 7 nucleotides line up with TRBD2. The end of the DNA is better explained by TRBJ2-7, so the J call may be wrong. This CDR3 has 14 residues. Germline V gene data show CDR1 as SQVTM and CDR2 as ANQGSEA. Here the CDR3 DNA reads TGCAGCGTTGAGAGGACTAGAATCTACAATGAGCAGTACTTC. It codes for CSVERTRIYNEQYF.

This chain connects TRBV12-3 or TRBV12-4 to TRBJ1-6; tentatively, D is TRBD1 (5 bases). Trimming cost V 10 bases and J 10 bases, with 17 bases left between them. CDR3 length: 13 amino acids. This CDR3 is CATAWGIRSPLHF. The CDR3 DNA reads as TGTGCCACCGCCTGGGGCATTCGGTCACCCCTCCACTTT.

J is TRBJ2-1 and V is TRBV10-3; 13 bases align to TRBD2. Trimming removed 3 bases from V and 8 bases from J; junction bases left unmatched: 4. CDR3 length equals 15 residues. The germline V gene has CDR1 ENHRY and CDR2 SYGVKD. The CDR3 sequence is CAISDGTSGIDEQFF. In DNA, the CDR3 is TGTGCCATCAGTGATGGGACTAGCGGGATCGATGAGCAGTTCTTC.

This clonotype was counted a single time. The chain links TRBV10-3 to TRBJ2-2, with TRBD2 matching over 10 bases. Germline trimming cut 6 bases from V and 5 bases from J; bases unmatched to any gene: 9. The CDR3 covers 16 residues. The germline gives CDR1 ENHRY, CDR2 SYGVKD. In DNA form, the CDR3 reads TGTGCCATCAGACGCCTAGCGGGAGTTGGTACCGGGGAGCTGTTTTTT. This encodes CAIRRLAGVGTGELFF.

Regarding this clonotype: One base away lies a much larger clone, so this may be a sequencing read error. The rearrangement uses TRBV5-1 and TRBJ1-1, with D perhaps TRBD1 (6 bases). The CDR3 has 16 residues. The germline CDR1 and CDR2 sequences are SGHRS and YFSETQ. CDR3 sequence reads: CTSSLDRQVMNTEAFF. The DNA of the CDR3 is TGCACCAGCAGCTTGGACCGACAGGTGATGAACACTGAAGCTTTCTTT. Full variable domain (missing parts from reference TRBV5-1 and TRBJ1-1): KAGVTQTPRYLIKTRGQQVTLSCSPISGHRSVSWYQQTPGQGLQFLFEYFSETQRNKGNFPGRFSGRQFSNSRSEMNVSTLELGDSALYLCTSSLDRQVMNTEAFFGQGTRLTVV.

The chain employs TRBV25-1 and TRBJ1-6; 7 bases match TRBD1. This CDR3 has 16 amino acids. The germline V gene encodes CDR1 MGHDK and CDR2 SYGVNS. Germline trimming cut 1 base from V and 7 bases from J; bases unmatched to any gene: 7. The CDR3 bases are TGTGCCAGCAGTGAATGGACGACAGGGCGCAATTCACCCCTCCACTTT. Translating it yields CASSEWTTGRNSPLHF.

This clonotype has at least ten counts. The chain joins TRBV12-3 or TRBV12-4 to TRBJ2-3, with a possible D match to TRBD1 (5 bases). Trimming took 6 bases from V and 6 from J, leaving 7 bases between them. The CDR3 spans 11 residues. CDR3 amino acids: CASSPGDTQYF. The CDR3 DNA follows: TGTGCCAGCAGCCCAGGGGATACGCAGTATTTT.

This clonotype was counted many times. The rearrangement joins TRBV27 to TRBJ2-2; D not resolved. Germline CDR1 is MNHEY and CDR2 is SMNVEV (reference sequence). V lost 5 bases to trimming and J lost 0 bases, with 19 bases between them. The CDR3 is 18 amino acids. CDR3 residues: CASSPLPGSRANTGELFF. Here the CDR3 DNA reads TGTGCCAGCAGTCCCCTCCCCGGGTCAAGAGCGAACACCGGGGAGCTGTTTTTT.

The chain couples TRBV29-1 to TRBJ2-1; D is uncertain. Germline V gives CDR1 SQVTM, CDR2 ANQGSEA. The CDR3 runs 12 residues. V lost 6 bases, J lost 14 bases, and 20 bases lay in between. CDR3 in DNA: TGCAGCGTCGCGCCTGACGTACCCTCCGAGTTCTTC. This codes for CSVAPDVPSEFF.

This clonotype came up many times. The chain uses TRBV5-4 and TRBJ1-2; TRBD1 aligns across 7 bases. The CDR3 sequence is 15 residues long. Germline V gives CDR1 SGHNT, CDR2 YYREEE (reference sequence). V trimming: 4 bases; J trimming: 1 base; junction bases outside the gene matches: 7. CDR3: CASSPGGTVNYGYTF. The CDR3 coding sequence is TGTGCCAGCAGCCCCGGAGGGACAGTTAACTATGGCTACACCTTC.

The V gene is TRBV27, the J gene TRBJ2-7, with D uncertain. The CDR3 runs to 13 residues. Trimming took off 0 bases at V and 2 bases at J, with 5 bases between the two ends. The V gene's germline CDR1 is MNHEY and CDR2 SMNVEV (reference sequence). DNA for the CDR3: TGTGCCAGCAGTTTATCCCCACCCTACGAGCAGTACTTC. Amino acid sequence: CASSLSPPYEQYF.